This TCR beta chain originates from a study of shared clonotypes between healthy human individuals. This clone was found a few times. TCRdb's copy holds only in-frame clones and misses some; the assay was immunoSEQ multiplex PCR. The sample yields 650,000 to 800,000 clones, about two thirds seen once. Germline CDR1 is SGHAT and CDR2 is FQNNGV. V gave up 5 bases and J gave up 2 bases; unmatched junction bases: 10. The CDR3 totals 16 residues. Sequencing was carried out using memory CD4+ T cells sorted from blood. The sample's subset: CD45RA-negative fraction. The TCR comes from a woman between 25 and 40 years old in good health. The gene calls are TRBV11-2 and TRBJ2-7; 9 bases map to TRBD2. In DNA, the CDR3 is TGTGCCAGCAGCCAACTAGCTAGCGGGACTGCCTACGAGCAGTACTTC. Translation: CASSQLASGTAYEQYF.